The rows below give T cell receptor beta chains drawn from one sample of a study of Ad26.COV2.S vaccination and SARS-CoV-2 variants. The assay was immunoSEQ multiplex PCR, and TCRdb's table has in-frame clones only and misses some. The sample yields approximately 460,000 clones, 80% to 90% seen once. Material: peripheral blood, obtained in a trial of Ad26.COV2.S vaccine versus placebo. The receptors originated from a person between 18 and 65 years old who received the Ad26.COV2.S COVID-19 vaccine or a placebo. Each CDR3 is given with its conserved first and last residue. Fields, in order: CDR3 protein, CDR3 DNA, CDR3 length, J gene, D gene, V gene. A D gene is named only where the DNA matches it firmly.

CDR3: CASSQDLRGGDTQYF
DNA: TGTGCCAGCAGCCAAGATCTCCGGGGGGGGGATACGCAGTATTTT
length: 15
J: TRBJ2-3
D: TRBD2
V: TRBV3-1/TRBV3-2

CDR3: CASSFDRGYEKLFF
DNA: TGTGCCAGCAGCTTTGACAGGGGGTACGAAAAACTGTTTTTT
length: 14
J: TRBJ1-4
D: TRBD1
V: TRBV11-2

CDR3: CASSPEGGSNQPQHF
DNA: TGTGCCAGCAGCCCCGAGGGGGGGAGCAATCAGCCCCAGCATTTT
length: 15
J: TRBJ1-5
D: -
V: TRBV2

CDR3: CAWSVQGGYGYTF
DNA: TGTGCCTGGAGTGTACAGGGGGGCTATGGCTACACCTTC
length: 13
J: TRBJ1-2
D: TRBD1
V: TRBV30

CDR3: CASSYKLKAFF
DNA: TGTGCCAGCAGTTATAAATTGAAAGCTTTCTTT
length: 11
J: TRBJ1-1
D: -
V: TRBV6-6

CDR3: CASSKQRGRGIENTIYF
DNA: TGTGCCAGCAGCAAACAAAGAGGCAGGGGGATCGAAAACACCATATATTTT
length: 17
J: TRBJ1-3
D: -
V: TRBV21-1

CDR3: CASSQDLLANSYNEQFF
DNA: TGCGCCAGCAGCCAAGATTTGCTAGCGAACTCCTACAATGAGCAGTTCTTC
length: 17
J: TRBJ2-1
D: -
V: TRBV4-1

CDR3: CASSGGETGMNTEAFF
DNA: TGTGCCAGCAGTGGGGGAGAGACAGGGATGAACACTGAAGCTTTCTTT
length: 16
J: TRBJ1-1
D: TRBD1
V: TRBV6-1

CDR3: CASSSQDLYEQYF
DNA: TGTGCCAGCAGCTCCCAAGACCTCTACGAGCAGTACTTC
length: 13
J: TRBJ2-7
D: -
V: TRBV7-9

CDR3: CASSAYYEQYF
DNA: TGTGCCAGCAGCGCGTATTACGAGCAGTACTTC
length: 11
J: TRBJ2-7
D: -
V: TRBV6-2/TRBV6-3

CDR3: CASSLGLARGELFF
DNA: TGCGCCAGCAGCTTGGGACTAGCAAGGGGGGAGCTGTTTTTT
length: 14
J: TRBJ2-2
D: TRBD2
V: TRBV5-1

CDR3: CASRQGAAQPQHF
DNA: TGTGCCAGCAGGCAGGGGGCGGCTCAGCCCCAGCATTTT
length: 13
J: TRBJ1-5
D: TRBD1
V: TRBV6-5

CDR3: CASSLARTADTQYF
DNA: TGTGCCAGCAGCTTAGCCCGGACCGCAGATACGCAGTATTTT
length: 14
J: TRBJ2-3
D: -
V: TRBV7-6